The sequence of this T cell receptor (beta chain) was determined in a study of T cell repertoires in cytomegalovirus infection. Study as a whole: Public TCR beta signatures were indicative of both CMV infection and a matching HLA type.

With 6 bases removed from V and 2 bases from J, the gap between germline ends came to 14 bases. The length of the CDR3 is 13 residues. The V gene's germline CDR1 is SQVTM and CDR2 ANQGSEA. TCRdb called the reads again in MiXCR, with one record for every CDR3 protein. Among hundreds of thousands of distinct CDR3 sequences listed, 35% to 45% were seen once. Findings and caveats of the study: Clonotype analysis showed dominance of the ex vivo response by HLA-C-restricted CMV-specific TCR beta clonotypes. Accumulated public TCR beta family frequency recognized individuals carrying CMV together with the relevant HLA.

Details on this clonotype: Its antigen remains unidentified.

Sequenced sample: PBMCs. The chain links TRBV29-1 to TRBJ2-7; the D is unclear. The origin of this receptor is a human donor in good health (CMV status not recorded). Some clones in this sample may be carry-over from other donors' samples. CDR3 bases: TGCAGCGTAAGAGGAGAGCCGGCCTACGAGCAGTACTTC. Amino acids: CSVRGEPAYEQYF.